The 5 T cell receptor beta chains in this list originate from one sample, sequenced in a study of shared clonotypes between healthy human individuals (TCRdb year 2020). The method was the immunoSEQ multiplex PCR assay. TCRdb holds this immuneACCESS table with in-frame rearrangements only. Some clones are missing; in checked studies, unresolved V genes explain under half, and the rest has no known cause. For this sample the table gives over 1.4 million clones, of which more than 95% were detected only once. The biggest ten clones account for over 1% of the sample. The sample taken for sequencing was naive CD4+ T cells sorted from blood. The sample's cell subset or site label, decoded: CD45RA+ positively selected. These receptors originate from a man aged 25-45 years in good health.

Concerning this clone itself: Other nucleotide sequences in the sample specify the same CDR3. V gene TRBV7-6 combines with J gene TRBJ2-7; TRBD1 agrees at 10 bases. The CDR3 totals 14 residues. Germline assignment: CDR1 SGHVS and CDR2 FNYEAQ. J was trimmed by 2 bases and V by 4 bases; bases with no gene match: 2. The CDR3: CASSSGTGAYEQYF. The CDR3 DNA reads as TGTGCCAGCAGCTCCGGGACAGGGGCCTACGAGCAGTACTTC.

The rearrangement uses TRBV13 and TRBJ2-7; the D call may be TRBD1 or TRBD2 (6 bases each). CDR1 is PRHDT and CDR2 is FYEKMQ in the germline V gene (reference sequence). CDR3 size: 14 residues. The V and J ends lost 5 bases and 1 base respectively, with 12 bases between them. The CDR3 DNA reads as TGTGCCAGCAGCGCGGGACACGGATCCTACGAGCAGTACTTC. Its protein product is CASSAGHGSYEQYF.

The chain joins TRBV5-1 to TRBJ2-7, with D tentatively TRBD1 (5 bases). Germline assignment: CDR1 SGHRS and CDR2 YFSETQ. V was pared by 2 bases and J by 4 bases, with 10 bases between. CDR3 size: 13 residues. CDR3 in DNA: TGCGCCAGCAGCTTTGCGACAGTATACGAGCAGTACTTC. It encodes CASSFATVYEQYF.

This clone has a single count. The gene calls are TRBV7-8 and TRBJ2-3; D is unclear. CDR1 and CDR2 (germline): SGHVS, FQNEAQ. The CDR3 covers 12 residues. The germline V and J ends were trimmed by 6 bases and 4 bases, with 8 bases remaining between them. This CDR3 reads CASRPLPDTQYF. Here the CDR3 DNA reads TGTGCCAGCAGACCGCTTCCAGATACGCAGTATTTT.

This clone was observed once. The chain couples TRBV7-3 to TRBJ2-2; either TRBD1 or TRBD2 may fit D (5 bases each). The CDR3 has 13 residues. Between the trimmed V and J ends, which lost 2 bases and 8 bases, there was a span of 9 bases. Per germline, CDR1 SGHTA and CDR2 FQGTGA. The CDR3 region is CASSLWGRGELFF. The CDR3 region has the DNA TGTGCCAGCAGCTTATGGGGGAGAGGGGAGCTGTTTTTT.